Detailed here is one TCR beta chain. Its antigen is currently not known. No base quality values were provided; no much bigger clone lies one nucleotide off. Receptors were amplified or captured by the immunoSEQ multiplex PCR assay. Rearranged TCR beta chain sequences were amplified using the hsTCRB Kit according to the manufacturer's protocol. TCRB libraries were sequenced on an Illumina MiSeq. Per the original workflow: The kit vendor's proprietary platform handled demultiplexing, trimming and gene mapping. Drawn from immuneACCESS, this table holds only the in-frame rearrangements with V and J called that TCRdb kept. Clones are partly lost; checked studies trace under half to an unresolved V gene and leave the rest unexplained. The V and J calls and clone size come from that table; D and trimming were worked out from the DNA. The sample includes around 50,000 clones, with just under 90% observed a single time. The top ten clonotypes cover roughly 5% of the sample.

The CDR3 numbers 15 residues from cysteine through phenylalanine. The sequence is cut down to CDR3 DNA, 45 bases in frame from base 1. CDR1 and CDR2 are drawn from the germline V gene (reference sequence): LNHDA, SQIVND. Unmatched junction bases come to 11, with V trimmed by 7 bases and J by 5 bases. The data were obtained in a study of a mutant IDH1 vaccine in newly diagnosed glioma (dated by TCRdb to about 2021). About the investigation overall: Patients were given eight vaccinations, in weeks 1, 3, 5, 7, 11, 15, 19 and 23, which matched visits V03 through V10. Prior to enrollment, standard therapy consisting of radiotherapy alone, temozolomide alone, or radiochemotherapy with temozolomide had been administered to patients, with the combination being received by most patients. Of the 25 to 40 treated patients, around 60% were male and about 40% were female, and the mean age was around 40 years. Longitudinal TCRB deep sequencing was performed for about two dozen treated patients wherever samples were available for exploratory analyses. Peripheral blood was drawn at six visits: V03 (baseline), V05, V07, V10, V12 and V13. Vaccination began 4-6 weeks after radiotherapy alone, or alongside temozolomide cycles in the chemotherapy-containing groups. Overall study results and their limits: The authors stated that sample limitations prevented analyses of patient blood samples from being reproduced. Vaccine-induced immune responses across multiple MHC alleles were detected in approximately 93% of patients. No apparent relationship was observed between pseudoprogression and alterations in the top peripheral T cell clonotypes detected by TCRB sequencing. Selection of PBMC samples for TCRB deep sequencing was based on availability.

In the paper's terms, the time point label means: week 5, during vaccination. Each vaccine dose was 300 ug of a 20-mer mutant IDH1 peptide in Montanide, given subcutaneously with topical imiquimod. The donors had newly diagnosed IDH1-mutant astrocytomas of WHO grade 3 or 4 that showed loss of nuclear ATRX. The samples were drawn from NOA16, a multicentre, single-arm, open-label phase I trial in Germany that tested a mutant IDH1 peptide vaccine in humans for the first time. The DNeasy Blood and Tissue Kit was used to extract genomic DNA from EDTA blood for TCRB sequencing. This receptor was obtained from a woman aged 40-49 years with glioma. The rearrangement joined TRBV19 to TRBJ1-1; TRBD1 matches 9 bases in the middle. Sample: PBMCs, taken from a glioma patient whose treatment included an IDH1 peptide vaccine. The DNA sequence reads TGTGCCAGTAAGCCGATACCGGGACAGGGAACTGAAGCTTTCTTT. Its product reads: CASKPIPGQGTEAFF.